Following are 2 T cell receptor beta chains from one sample sequenced in a study of shared clonotypes between healthy human individuals. Only in-frame clones appear in the TCRdb table, and some are missing; sequencing was by immunoSEQ multiplex PCR. The table records some 2.3 million clones, over 85% of them present only once. Material: naive CD4+ T cells from PBMCs. Described subset: CD45RA+ positively selected. The receptors were sampled from a young man in good health. Some clones in this sample may be carry-over from other donors' samples.

The chain combines TRBV7-9 with TRBJ1-2; TRBD1 matches at 12 bases. With V trimmed by 5 bases and J by 8 bases, 9 bases remained unmatched. From germline, CDR1 is SEHNR and CDR2 FQNEAQ (reference sequence). The CDR3 contains 15 residues. CDR3 amino acids: CASSGLGQGARGYTF. The CDR3 DNA reads TGTGCCAGCAGCGGACTGGGACAGGGGGCGCGGGGCTACACCTTC.

The chain is built from TRBV5-1 and TRBJ2-3; no clear D. Trimming shortened V by 4 bases and J by 0 bases, and 9 bases separated the two germline ends. Germline-derived CDR1 and CDR2 are SGHRS and YFSETQ. The CDR3 is 14 amino acids. The CDR3 loop is CASSKATSTDTQYF. In DNA, the CDR3 is TGCGCCAGCAGCAAAGCGACTAGCACAGATACGCAGTATTTT.